This T cell receptor beta chain was retrieved from a study of blood T cell repertoires in COVID-19. Study-level background: In each case, the material was cDNA or gDNA derived from T cells, B-cell-depleted T cells, or PBMCs.

V lost 4 bases to trimming and J lost 1 base; unmatched junction nucleotides: 1. The length of the CDR3 is 14 residues. Per germline, CDR1 LGHDT and CDR2 YNNKEL (reference sequence). Methods used by the authors: How many nucleated cells were present was estimated from reference gene primer amplification. Profiled with immunoSEQ multiplex PCR; TCRdb holds only in-frame clones, not every one. D and trimming come from the DNA, and the V and J calls and clone size come from that table. The sample includes about 290,000 clones, under 90% of them seen just once. As regards this clone: Other DNA variants within this sample encode the same CDR3.

While infection was still active, Seattle patients were enrolled and then followed longitudinally. Sequencing used peripheral blood. The sequence came from a young woman with COVID-19, enrolled during active disease. The chain recombines TRBV3-1 (or the pseudogene TRBV3-2) with TRBJ1-5, with TRBD1 matching 7 bases. DNA of the CDR3: TGTGCCAGCAGCCGACAGGGAAGCAATCAGCCCCAGCATTTT. It yields the protein CASSRQGSNQPQHF.